The source of this T cell receptor (beta chain) is a study of shared clonotypes between healthy human individuals. Study-wide context: Researchers drew samples from two women and a few men aged 18 to 49.

There are a few counts of this clone. Its antigen remains unknown. Naive CD8 cells lacked CD45RO, underwent positive selection for CCR7 and left out terminally differentiated effector memory CD45RA+ cells. The protocol was immunoSEQ multiplex PCR, while the TCRdb copy is restricted to in-frame clones and leaves out a portion. The repertoire holds about 680,000 clones, with approximately 90% as singletons. V dropped 6 bases and J dropped 0 bases, with 9 bases sitting between them. The CDR3 is 14 amino acids. Germline lookup yields CDR1 SGHTA and CDR2 FQGTGA. Study-wide results and caveats: Sampling covered nothing but blood. Tissue TCR repertoires likely differ from those found in blood.

The clonotype was recovered from a young man in good health. The sequencing sample was made of naive CD8+ T cells sorted from blood. V and J are TRBV7-3 and TRBJ2-4, with no clear D. The CDR3 here is CASSPEVAKNIQYF. The CDR3, as DNA: TGTGCCAGCAGTCCTGAGGTAGCCAAAAACATTCAGTACTTC.